This T cell receptor (beta chain) was obtained from a study of T cell responses to AZD1222 COVID-19 vaccine. CDR3 length: 13 residues. V lost 3 bases and J 3 bases, leaving 11 bases between the germline ends. CDR1 is DFQATT and CDR2 is SNEGSKA in the germline V gene (reference sequence). The method was immunoSEQ multiplex PCR; TCRdb's version includes in-frame clones alone and lacks a portion of them. The data hold about 140,000 clones, with roughly 90% observed a single time. The chain uses TRBV20-1 and TRBJ2-5, with a tentative D call TRBD1 (5 bases). The clonotype comes from an adult in good health. Material: peripheral blood, obtained on day 0 of AZD1222 vaccination. The CDR3 DNA reads as TGCAGTGCTAGTTTAATCAGGGAAGAGACCCAGTACTTC. As protein: CSASLIREETQYF.